The source of this T cell receptor (beta chain) is a study of blood T cell repertoires in COVID-19. Turning to the study itself: The origin of the acute and convalescent COVID-19 samples was the United States, Italy and Spain. PBMCs, B-cell-depleted T cells, or T cells provided the cDNA or gDNA that made up the material.

In the authors' methods: Reference gene primer amplification yielded estimated nucleated cell counts. Using immunoSEQ multiplex PCR, the repertoire was profiled, and TCRdb retains in-frame clones only, with some absent. V and J calls plus clone size are reproduced from that table; the DNA served to infer D and trimming. Of some 160,000 clones detected, 65% to 85% appear once; the ten largest clones hold approximately 11%. V was trimmed by 5 bases and J by 4 bases, leaving 12 bases between them. Germline CDR1 is MNHEY and CDR2 is SVGAGI. The CDR3 has 14 amino acids. The sample comprised peripheral blood. This TCR came from a man in his sixties or seventies with active or convalescent COVID-19. This rearrangement joins TRBV6-5 to TRBJ2-1; TRBD1 is a possible D gene (6 bases). Written as DNA, the CDR3 is TGTGCCAGCAGTCTCAGGGGCAAGTACAATGAGCAGTTCTTC. As protein: CASSLRGKYNEQFF.